The clone carrying this TCR beta chain was observed once. This may come from a read error, since a much larger clone is one base off. Other DNA sequences from this sample encode an identical CDR3 as well. This sample was included in a study of shared clonotypes between healthy human individuals. Donors included only healthy HIV-negative adults lacking recent acute infections or vaccinations. Germline V CDR1 and CDR2: MGHDK, SYGVNS. There are 14 residues in the CDR3. Genomic DNA (from each subset) was split evenly across several immunoSEQ plates. In the original processing: ImmunoSEQ gave junction-only sequences without quality scores, so filtering differed. Assay used: immunoSEQ multiplex PCR; TCRdb lists only in-frame clones, some missing. The V and J calls and clone size come from that table; D and trimming were worked out from the DNA. This sample has about 460,000 clones, with 75% to 80% found just once.

The sequenced sample was PBMCs. The TCR originated in a woman in her 40s in good health. Some clones in this sample may be carry-over from other donors' samples. The gene calls are TRBV25-1 and TRBJ1-1, with 7 nucleotides matching TRBD1. The CDR3 nucleotides are TGTGCCAGCAGGAGTGACAGGGCTGATCCTGAGGCTTTCTTT. Amino acids: CASRSDRADPEAFF.